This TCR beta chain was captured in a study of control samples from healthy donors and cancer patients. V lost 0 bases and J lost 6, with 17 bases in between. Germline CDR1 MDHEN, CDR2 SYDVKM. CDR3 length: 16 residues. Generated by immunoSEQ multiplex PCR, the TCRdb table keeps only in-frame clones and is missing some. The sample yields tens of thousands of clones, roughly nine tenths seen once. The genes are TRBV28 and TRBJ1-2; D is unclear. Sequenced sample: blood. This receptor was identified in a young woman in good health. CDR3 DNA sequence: TGTGCCAGCAGTTTATGGGAGGACTCCCGGAGAGATGGCTACACCTTC. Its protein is CASSLWEDSRRDGYTF.